What follows describes a single TCR beta chain. Its antigen is still unknown. This specimen comes from a study of T cell responses to AZD1222 COVID-19 vaccine. Study-wide results and limits: At 160-218 and 743-854, vaccine-associated CD4 TCRs were dominant, and they spanned spike. Nearly half of spike-specific TCRs reportedly target unmutated variant regions. Donors, mostly white British, included more females; clonal diversity was possibly underestimated.

V was pared by 4 bases and J by 1 base, with 14 bases between. CDR1 is SGHNT, CDR2 YYREEE, per germline (reference sequence). The length of the CDR3 is 15 residues. Produced via immunoSEQ multiplex PCR; TCRdb's table is partial and in-frame only. This sample has 150,000 to 200,000 clones, with around nine tenths found just once. The sequence was obtained from an adult in good health. J is TRBJ1-1 and V is TRBV5-4; the D gene is possibly TRBD1 (5 bases). The material was peripheral blood, obtained on day 0 of AZD1222 vaccination. This CDR3 is CASSLRGRPNTEAFF. In DNA, the CDR3 is TGTGCCAGCAGCCTGCGGGGCAGACCGAACACTGAAGCTTTCTTT. The whole variable domain, filled in from reference TRBV5-4 and TRBJ1-1, reads ETGVTQSPTHLIKTRGQQVTLRCSSQSGHNTVSWYQQALGQGPQFIFQYYREEENGRGNFPPRFSGLQFPNYSSELNVNALELDDSALYLCASSLRGRPNTEAFFGQGTRLTVV.